This T cell receptor (beta chain) was captured by sequencing in a study of T cell repertoires in cytomegalovirus infection. The overall study: The study used recently identified HLA-C-restricted and well-studied HLA-B-restricted CMV epitopes. Through public TCR beta signatures, both CMV infection and matching HLA type were indicated.

With respect to this clonotype: Its antigen is unknown.

Via MiXCR, TCRdb re-called the reads, giving one row per CDR3 protein. The data hold about 920,000 distinct CDR3 sequences, with approximately 31% observed a single time. Notes on the study in general: Predominance within the ex vivo response was attributable to HLA-C-restricted CMV-specific TCR beta clonotypes. Cumulative public TCR beta family frequency identified CMV carriers with the relevant HLA.

CDR1 is SGHDN and CDR2 is FVKESK in the germline V gene. The V end was cut by 3 bases, the J end by 2 bases, with 10 bases between. This CDR3 has 14 residues. The sequence derives from a human donor in good health (CMV status not recorded). Some clones in this sample may be carry-over from other donors' samples. The rearrangement uses TRBV14 and TRBJ1-1, with a tentative D call TRBD1 (6 bases). The starting material was cultured CD8+ T cells from PBMCs, obtained from culture after CMV antigen stimulation. The CDR3 reads CASSHPGHNTEAFF. The CDR3 region has the DNA TGTGCCAGCAGCCACCCGGGACATAACACTGAAGCTTTCTTT.